Below, 15 T cell receptor beta chains from the same sample are listed, as sequenced in a study of T cell repertoires in cytomegalovirus infection. MiXCR, run by TCRdb on the reads, gives a single entry per CDR3 protein. The sample holds about 330,000 distinct CDR3 sequences; 9.5% are singletons and the top ten take over 3.5%. The specimen sequenced was PBMCs. The receptors come from a human donor in good health (CMV status not recorded). Some clones in this sample may be carry-over from other donors' samples.

This clonotype was counted a few times. The J gene is TRBJ2-1, the V gene TRBV18; tentatively, D is TRBD2 (5 bases). V was trimmed by 0 bases and J by 0 bases, leaving 9 bases between them. There are 16 residues in the CDR3. The germline V gene encodes CDR1 KGHSH and CDR2 LQKENI. The CDR3 DNA follows: TGTGCCAGCTCACCACCCCGGGGTAGCTCCTACAATGAGCAGTTCTTC. This sequence encodes CASSPPRGSSYNEQFF.

This clonotype was counted at least ten times. The rearrangement links TRBV28 to TRBJ2-6, with 7 nucleotides matching TRBD1. Germline V gene data show CDR1 as MDHEN and CDR2 as SYDVKM. With 6 bases clipped from V and 1 base from J, the junction kept 9 bases outside the gene matches. The CDR3 length is 17 residues. CDR3 sequence reads: CASRMTGFRSGANVLTF. The CDR3 bases are TGTGCCAGCAGGATGACAGGGTTTAGGTCTGGGGCCAACGTCCTGACTTTC. The full variable domain, completed using reference TRBV28 and TRBJ2-6, is DVKVTQSSRYLVKRTGEKVFLECVQDMDHENMFWYRQDPGLGLRLIYFSYDVKMKEKGDIPEGYSVSREKKERFSLILESASTNQTSMYLCASRMTGFRSGANVLTFGAGSRLTVL.

This clonotype was counted only a few times. The rearrangement links TRBV7-8 to TRBJ1-5; D is unresolved. The germline V gene encodes CDR1 SGHVS and CDR2 FQNEAQ. The CDR3 is made up of 18 amino acids. The V gene lost 0 bases and the J gene lost 1 base, with 16 bases spanning the gap. This CDR3 reads CASSLAPRGQSSNQPQHF. The DNA for the CDR3 is TGTGCCAGCAGCTTAGCCCCCCGTGGGCAGAGCAGCAATCAGCCCCAGCATTTT.

This clonotype was picked up many times. J is TRBJ2-5 and V is TRBV11-3; D is perhaps TRBD1 (6 bases). From germline, CDR1 is SGHNT and CDR2 YENEEA. The CDR3 sequence is 14 residues long. V shed 1 base and J shed 1 base, with 7 bases lying between them. This CDR3 reads CASSLGGPQETQYF. The CDR3 DNA is TGTGCCAGCAGCTTAGGGGGGCCCCAAGAGACCCAGTACTTC.

This clonotype was counted between two and nine times. The chain carries TRBV5-1 and TRBJ2-5; possibly TRBD2 for D (5 bases). Germline V gene lookup returns CDR1 SGHRS and CDR2 YFSETQ. The V and J ends lost 4 bases and 2 bases respectively, with 15 bases between them. The CDR3 length is 15 residues. This chain's CDR3 is CASSLGSSSQETQYF. In DNA, the CDR3 is TGCGCCAGCAGCCTCGGCTCTAGCAGTCAAGAGACCCAGTACTTC.

This chain joins TRBV28 and TRBJ2-1, with D possibly being TRBD2 (5 bases). Germline values: CDR1 MDHEN, CDR2 SYDVKM. Trimming shortened V by 6 bases and J by 4 bases, and 13 bases separated the two germline ends. The CDR3 runs 14 residues. The CDR3 region has the DNA TGTGCCAGCAGGGTTATCGGACTTTACAATGAGCAGTTCTTC. Protein sequence: CASRVIGLYNEQFF.

This chain uses TRBV7-2 with TRBJ2-2, with 10 bases aligning to TRBD2. CDR1 is SGHTA, CDR2 FQGNSA, per germline. V shed 6 bases, J shed 5 bases, and the junction held 9 bases outside the gene matches. The CDR3 consists of 16 residues. The CDR3 spells CASRAVSGGDTGELFF. The CDR3 DNA sequence: TGTGCCAGCAGGGCTGTCAGCGGGGGGGATACCGGGGAGCTGTTTTTT.

Regarding this clonotype: A much bigger clone sits one base away, suggesting this may be a read error. The chain combines TRBV7-2 with TRBJ2-1, with 10 nucleotides matching TRBD1. V lost 5 bases, J lost 5 bases, and 3 bases stayed unmatched. The CDR3 has 14 amino acids. CDR1 and CDR2 (germline): SGHTA, FQGNSA. The CDR3 spells CASSDGQGDNEQFF. In DNA form, the CDR3 reads TGTGCCAGCAGCGATGGACAGGGGGACAATGAGCAGTTCTTC.

V and J are TRBV6-2 or TRBV6-3 and TRBJ1-1; no reliable D call. The V gene's germline CDR1 is MNHEY and CDR2 SVGEGT. V lost 11 bases and J lost 11, with 21 bases in between. The CDR3 consists of 12 residues. The chain's CDR3 is CAGQPLNHGAFF. Here the CDR3 DNA reads TGTGCCGGGCAACCCTTAAACCACGGGGCTTTCTTT.

This clonotype was seen many times. This chain connects TRBV7-6 to TRBJ1-2; 7 positions agree with TRBD1. The CDR3 is made up of 13 amino acids. From germline, CDR1 is SGHVS and CDR2 FNYEAQ. The ends lost 4 bases at V and 8 bases at J; junction bases unmatched: 7. For the CDR3, the DNA is TGTGCCAGCAGCTACACAGGGGTCTGGGGCTACACCTTC. Translating gives CASSYTGVWGYTF.

This clonotype has at least ten counts. The V gene is TRBV7-2, the J gene TRBJ2-5; maybe TRBD1 (6 bases). The CDR3 spans 11 residues. Trimming took 5 bases from V and 6 from J, leaving 7 bases between them. Germline lookup yields CDR1 SGHTA and CDR2 FQGNSA. The CDR3 is CASSGGQTQYF. As DNA, the CDR3 is TGTGCCAGCAGCGGGGGCCAGACCCAGTACTTC. The variable domain in full, with the rest retrieved from reference TRBV7-2 and TRBJ2-5, is GAGVSQSPSNKVTEKGKDVELRCDPISGHTALYWYRQSLGQGLEFLIYFQGNSAPDKSGLPSDRFSAERTGGSVSTLTIQRTQQEDSAVYLCASSGGQTQYFGPGTRLLVL.

This clonotype was recorded at least ten times. The chain has TRBV7-2 and TRBJ1-5; 7 bases line up with TRBD1. The V segment lost 5 bases and the J segment 2 bases; nucleotides outside the gene matches: 9. There are 16 residues in the CDR3. The germline gives CDR1 SGHTA, CDR2 FQGNSA. The CDR3 is CASSPQGGAGNQPQHF. The CDR3, as DNA: TGTGCCAGCAGCCCCCAAGGGGGCGCCGGCAATCAGCCCCAGCATTTT.

The chain combines TRBV5-6 with TRBJ1-5, with a tentative D call TRBD1 (6 bases). The CDR3 length is 15 residues. Germline loops: CDR1 SGHDT, CDR2 YYEEEE. Deletions cut 0 bases from V and 4 bases from J, with 11 bases between. The CDR3, as DNA: TGTGCCAGCAGCTTGGGAGGGGGGAATAATCAGCCCCAGCATTTT. Protein product: CASSLGGGNNQPQHF.

The chain employs TRBV7-2 and TRBJ1-5; 8 bases map to TRBD1. The CDR3 contains 15 residues. After removal of 5 bases from V and 4 bases from J, the junction contained 7 bases not matched to a gene. CDR1 and CDR2 from the germline V gene are SGHTA and FQGNSA. Written as DNA, the CDR3 is TGTGCCAGCAGCCCCAGGGACAGGCGGAATCAGCCCCAGCATTTT. Its translation is CASSPRDRRNQPQHF.

The chain is built from TRBV28 and TRBJ2-1, with 10 bases lining up with TRBD1. The CDR3 runs to 17 residues. The V and J ends lost 5 bases and 3 bases, in that order; junction bases with no gene match: 10. Germline CDR1 and CDR2: MDHEN and SYDVKM. CDR3 nucleotides: TGTGCCAGCAGTCCACCAGGGGGACAGGGGCGCTACAATGAGCAGTTCTTC. It translates to CASSPPGGQGRYNEQFF.